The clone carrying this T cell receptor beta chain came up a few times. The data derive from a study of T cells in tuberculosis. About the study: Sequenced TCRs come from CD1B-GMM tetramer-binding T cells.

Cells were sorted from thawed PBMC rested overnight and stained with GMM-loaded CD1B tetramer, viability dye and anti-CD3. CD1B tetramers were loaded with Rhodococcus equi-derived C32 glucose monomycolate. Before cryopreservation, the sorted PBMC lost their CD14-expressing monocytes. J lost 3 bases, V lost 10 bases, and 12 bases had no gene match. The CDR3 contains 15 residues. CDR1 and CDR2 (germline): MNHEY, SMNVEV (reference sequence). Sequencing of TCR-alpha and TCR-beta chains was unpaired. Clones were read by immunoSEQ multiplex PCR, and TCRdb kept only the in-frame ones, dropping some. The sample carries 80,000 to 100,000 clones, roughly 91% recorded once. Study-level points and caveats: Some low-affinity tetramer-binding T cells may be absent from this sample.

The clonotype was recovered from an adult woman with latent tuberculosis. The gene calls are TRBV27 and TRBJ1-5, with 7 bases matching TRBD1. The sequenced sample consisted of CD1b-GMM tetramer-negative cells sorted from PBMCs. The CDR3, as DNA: TGTGCCACCAAACCTTTTAGGGGGCTCAATCAGCCCCAGCATTTT. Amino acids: CATKPFRGLNQPQHF.